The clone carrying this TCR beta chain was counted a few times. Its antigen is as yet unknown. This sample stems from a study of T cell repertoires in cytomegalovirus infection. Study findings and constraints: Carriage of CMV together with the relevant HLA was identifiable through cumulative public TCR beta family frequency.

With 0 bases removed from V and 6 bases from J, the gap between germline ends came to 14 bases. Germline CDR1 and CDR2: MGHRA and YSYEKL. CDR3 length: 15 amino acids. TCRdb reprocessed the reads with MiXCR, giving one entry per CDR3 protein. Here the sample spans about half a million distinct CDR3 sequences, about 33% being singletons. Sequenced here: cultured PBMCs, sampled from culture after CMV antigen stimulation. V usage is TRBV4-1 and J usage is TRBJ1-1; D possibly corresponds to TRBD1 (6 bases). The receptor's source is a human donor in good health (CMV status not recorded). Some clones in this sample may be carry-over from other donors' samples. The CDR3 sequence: CASSQEGAGVAEAFF. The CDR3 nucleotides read TGCGCCAGCAGCCAAGAAGGAGCAGGGGTGGCTGAAGCTTTCTTT.